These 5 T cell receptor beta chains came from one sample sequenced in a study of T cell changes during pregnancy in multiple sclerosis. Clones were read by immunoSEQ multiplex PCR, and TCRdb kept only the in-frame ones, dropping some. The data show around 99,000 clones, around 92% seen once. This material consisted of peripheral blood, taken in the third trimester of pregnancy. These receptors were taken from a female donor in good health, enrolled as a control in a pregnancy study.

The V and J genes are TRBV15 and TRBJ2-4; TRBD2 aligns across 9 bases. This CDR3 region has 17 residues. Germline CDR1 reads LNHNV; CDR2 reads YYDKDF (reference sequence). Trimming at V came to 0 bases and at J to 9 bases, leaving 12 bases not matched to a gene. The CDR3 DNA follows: TGTGCCACCAGCAGAGATAATTTCGCGGGGGGGCCAGGCATTCAGTACTTC. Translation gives CATSRDNFAGGPGIQYF. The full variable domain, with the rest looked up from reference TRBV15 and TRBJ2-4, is DAMVIQNPRYQVTQFGKPVTLSCSQTLNHNVMYWYQQKSSQAPKLLFHYYDKDFNNEADTPDNFQSRRPNTSFCFLDIRSPGLGDTAMYLCATSRDNFAGGPGIQYFGAGTRLSVL.

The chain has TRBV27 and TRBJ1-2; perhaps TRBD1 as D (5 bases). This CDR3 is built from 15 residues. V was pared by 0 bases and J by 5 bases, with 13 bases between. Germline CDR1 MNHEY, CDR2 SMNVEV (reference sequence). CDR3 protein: CASSLSQTTVYGYTF. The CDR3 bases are TGTGCCAGCAGTTTATCCCAAACGACAGTTTATGGCTACACCTTC.

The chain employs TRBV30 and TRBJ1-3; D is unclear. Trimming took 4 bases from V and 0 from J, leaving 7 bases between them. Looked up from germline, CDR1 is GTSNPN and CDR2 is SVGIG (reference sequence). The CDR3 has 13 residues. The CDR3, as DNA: TGTGCCTGGATGAGAGCCTCTGGAAACACCATATATTTT. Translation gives CAWMRASGNTIYF.

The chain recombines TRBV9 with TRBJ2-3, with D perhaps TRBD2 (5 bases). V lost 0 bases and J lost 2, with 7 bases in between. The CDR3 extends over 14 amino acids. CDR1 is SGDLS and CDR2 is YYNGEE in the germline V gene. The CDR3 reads CASSVDGDTDTQYF. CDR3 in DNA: TGTGCCAGCAGCGTAGACGGGGACACAGATACGCAGTATTTT.

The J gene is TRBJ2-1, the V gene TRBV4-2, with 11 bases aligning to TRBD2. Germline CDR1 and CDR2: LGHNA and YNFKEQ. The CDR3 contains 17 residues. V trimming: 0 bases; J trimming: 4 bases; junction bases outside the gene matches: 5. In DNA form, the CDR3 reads TGTGCCAGCAGCCAAGAGCTAGCGGGGGGTCTTTACAATGAGCAGTTCTTC. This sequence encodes CASSQELAGGLYNEQFF.